This entry concerns a single TCR beta chain. Its matching antigen is unknown. This record belongs to a study of cytomegalovirus exposure and HLA in healthy donors. Study-wide results and limits: Later examination showed HLA-associated TCR beta chains had greater clonal expansion than equally common others.

CDR1 and CDR2 (germline): SGHAT, FQNNGV. V was pared by 3 bases and J by 8 bases, with 10 bases between. The CDR3 extends over 12 amino acids. PCR primers comprised 60 Vbeta and 13 Jbeta primers. The repertoire was sequenced with immunoSEQ multiplex PCR; TCRdb's copy has only in-frame clones and lacks some. This sample's clone table lists about 200,000 clones. The rearrangement links TRBV11-2 to TRBJ1-2; D perhaps matches TRBD1 (5 bases). Sequencing was done on a sample of PBMCs. The receptor's source is a woman under 40 in good health and CMV-seropositive. DNA for the CDR3: TGTGCCAGCAGCTTCACAGGATCGGGCTACACCTTC. Residues: CASSFTGSGYTF.